The present TCR beta chain was sequenced within a study of Graves' ophthalmopathy and Graves' hyperthyroidism. This clonotype was counted at least ten times. From RNA, the CDR3 regions of TCR beta chains were amplified and sequenced. Investigators did first-round RT-PCR with HTBI primers, then second-round multiplex PCR. Each CDR3 protein gets one entry after TCRdb re-called the multiplex PCR reads with MiXCR. The table lists about 420,000 distinct CDR3 sequences, approximately 21% of them singletons. The length of the CDR3 is 15 residues. The ends were cut back, 2 bases at V and 2 bases at J, with 13 bases in the middle.

The chain has TRBV12-3 or TRBV12-4 and TRBJ2-7, with no clear D. Sequencing input: peripheral blood. The clonotype was recovered from a woman between 18 and 29 years old with stable Graves' hyperthyroidism. The CDR3 nucleotides read TGTGCCAGCAGTTTATGGCCGTCGTGGCCCTACGAGCAGTACTTC. This codes for CASSLWPSWPYEQYF.